This T cell receptor (beta chain) was found in a study of T cell changes during pregnancy in multiple sclerosis. V dropped 1 base and J dropped 7; count of bases not matched to a gene: 11. CDR3 length: 17 amino acids. Germline V gene sequence: CDR1 SGHVS, CDR2 FQNEAQ. The method was immunoSEQ multiplex PCR; TCRdb's version includes in-frame clones alone and lacks a portion of them. The table records roughly 42,000 clones, about 90% of them present only once. The receptor's source is a female donor with multiple sclerosis, enrolled in a pregnancy study. The chain combines TRBV7-8 with TRBJ2-3; TRBD2 matches at 10 bases. The sample in question was CD4+ T cells from peripheral blood mononuclear cells, obtained before pregnancy. CDR3 coding DNA: TGTGCCAGCAGCTTAGATAGTTCGAGCGGGGGGGCTTATACGCAGTATTTT. Protein: CASSLDSSSGGAYTQYF. Together with reference TRBV7-8 and TRBJ2-3, the CDR3 gives the full variable domain: GAGVSQSPRYKVAKRGQDVALRCDPISGHVSLFWYQQALGQGPEFLTYFQNEAQLDKSGLPSDRFFAERPEGSVSTLKIQRTQQEDSAVYLCASSLDSSSGGAYTQYFGPGTRLTVL.